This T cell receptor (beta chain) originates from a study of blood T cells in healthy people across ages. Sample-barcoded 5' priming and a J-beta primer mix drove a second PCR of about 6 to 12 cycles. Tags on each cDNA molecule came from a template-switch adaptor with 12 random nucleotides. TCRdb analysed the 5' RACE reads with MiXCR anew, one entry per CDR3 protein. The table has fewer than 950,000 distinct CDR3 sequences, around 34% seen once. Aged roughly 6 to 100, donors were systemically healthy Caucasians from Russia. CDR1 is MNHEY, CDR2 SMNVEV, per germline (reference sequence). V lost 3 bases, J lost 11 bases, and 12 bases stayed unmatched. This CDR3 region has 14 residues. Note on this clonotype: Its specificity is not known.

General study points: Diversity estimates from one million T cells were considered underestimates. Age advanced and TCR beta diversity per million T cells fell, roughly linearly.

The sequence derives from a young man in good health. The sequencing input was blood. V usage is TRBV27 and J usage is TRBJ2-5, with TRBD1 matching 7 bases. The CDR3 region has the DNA TGTGCCAGCAGTTTGCGACAGGGTAGGAATGAGCAGTACTTC. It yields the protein CASSLRQGRNEQYF.